The 6 T cell receptor beta chains in this list originate from one sample, sequenced in a study of T cell clonality in common variable immunodeficiency. Some clones are missing from TCRdb's copy, which holds only in-frame ones; the method was immunoSEQ multiplex PCR. The sample yields about 52,000 clones, without any singletons. Sequencing was carried out using peripheral blood mononuclear cells. These receptors were taken from a person between 18 and 75 years old in good health.

At least ten counts were recorded for this clone. The DNA ends 3 residues before the CDR3 does, and the rest of the CDR3 is filled in from the germline J gene. This rearrangement joins TRBV2 to TRBJ2-3, with TRBD2 matching 10 bases. Germline V CDR1 and CDR2: SNHLY, FYNNEI. V shed 5 bases, J shed 2 bases, and the junction held 4 bases outside the gene matches. The CDR3 has 15 amino acids. CDR3 DNA (partial): TGTGCCAGCAGTAGGACTAGCGGAACCACAGATACG. It yields the protein CASSRTSGTTDT. The entire CDR3 sequence reads CASSRTSGTTDTQYF.

This clone was picked up many times. The read ends 3 residues early relative to the CDR3; the germline J gene fills the gap. The V call is TRBV5-1, the J call TRBJ1-2; 7 bases line up with TRBD1. The germline V gene encodes CDR1 SGHRS and CDR2 YFSETQ. The J segment lost 7 bases and the V segment lost 2 bases, leaving 5 bases of the junction unmatched. This CDR3 contains 13 residues. Incomplete CDR3 DNA: TGCGCCAGCAGCTTCACAGGGGCGGCTGGC. Translating it yields CASSFTGAAG. The full CDR3 protein is CASSFTGAAGYTF. The variable domain in full, with the rest retrieved from reference TRBV5-1 and TRBJ1-2, is KAGVTQTPRYLIKTRGQQVTLSCSPISGHRSVSWYQQTPGQGLQFLFEYFSETQRNKGNFPGRFSGRQFSNSRSEMNVSTLELGDSALYLCASSFTGAAGYTFGSGTRLTVV.

This clone appeared many times. The CDR3 end falls 3 residues outside the read, so it is completed with the germline J gene. V usage is TRBV28 and J usage is TRBJ2-3; 8 bases line up with TRBD2. The germline CDR1 and CDR2 sequences are MDHEN and SYDVKM. Trimming removed 6 bases from V and 3 bases from J; junction bases left unmatched: 14. There are 17 residues in the CDR3. The CDR3 bases that were read are TGTGCCAGCAGATCCGATCAAGCGGGAGTGGTGACAGATACG. Translated, it gives CASRSDQAGVVTDT. The whole CDR3 sequence is CASRSDQAGVVTDTQYF.

This clone appeared many times. The observed sequence ends 3 residues before the CDR3 terminus, with the missing tail filled in from the germline J gene. The chain is built from TRBV5-6 and TRBJ2-7; the match to TRBD2 covers 7 bases. This CDR3 is built from 12 residues. V lost 7 bases and J lost 3; bases outside the gene matches: 4. Germline CDR1 reads SGHDT; CDR2 reads YYEEEE. Incomplete CDR3 DNA: TGTGCCAGCTCCGGACTAGACTACGAG. It specifies CASSGLDYE. The full CDR3 protein is CASSGLDYEQYF.

This clone was detected many times. The read terminates 3 residues before the CDR3 end, so the remaining end is supplied by the germline J gene. V usage is TRBV11-2 and J usage is TRBJ2-2; 8 nucleotides align to TRBD2. This CDR3 contains 15 residues. The V segment lost 2 bases and the J segment 4 bases; nucleotides outside the gene matches: 3. Per germline, CDR1 SGHAT and CDR2 FQNNGV. The CDR3: CASSLRGGSTGELFF. The sequenced CDR3 bases are TGTGCCAGCAGCTTACGGGGGGGGAGCACCGGGGAG. The entire variable domain, with the rest obtained from reference TRBV11-2 and TRBJ2-2, is as follows: EAGVAQSPRYKIIEKRQSVAFWCNPISGHATLYWYQQILGQGPKLLIQFQNNGVVDDSQLPKDRFSAERLKGVDSTLKIQPAKLEDSAVYLCASSLRGGSTGELFFGEGSRLTVL.

Ten or more counts support this clone. The DNA ends 3 residues before the CDR3 does, and the rest of the CDR3 is filled in from the germline J gene. The genes are TRBV30 and TRBJ1-6; D perhaps matches TRBD1 (5 bases). The CDR3 consists of 14 residues. The germline gives CDR1 GTSNPN, CDR2 SVGIG (reference sequence). V was clipped by 3 bases and J by 9 bases, with 15 bases between them. Partial CDR3 DNA: TGTGCCTGGAGATCAGGGTTAGCTTTTTCACCC. Protein: CAWRSGLAFSP. The CDR3, in full, reads CAWRSGLAFSPLHF.